This passage covers 27 T cell receptor beta chains from one sample sequenced in a study of vaccination and CD4 T cells after COVID-19 (dated 2022 in TCRdb). Library preparation used PCR. The sequencer listed for this sample is Illumina iSeq 100. DNA from cultured CD4+ T cells underwent TCR sequencing with the Oncomine TCR Beta short-read assay at the Johns Hopkins FTIC core. The public sequencing data were trimmed at Q25 with fastp and processed into clonotypes with MiXCR by TCRdb, which kept only in-frame beta chains. All rows with the same CDR3 protein become a single entry with the most common DNA and genes. The table for this sample lists more than 10,000 distinct CDR3 sequences; just over 60% of them were counted only once. The ten largest clones capture about 10% of the sample. Antigens of these TCRs are unknown. The treatment or condition label of this sample denotes: roughly 10-day PBMC culture with coronavirus spike peptide pools or control peptides (ViraFEST assay).

Sequencing was carried out using CD4+ T cells from blood, cultured in vitro. These receptors originate from a human donor who had recovered from COVID-19.

This rearrangement joins TRBV30 to TRBJ2-5; D gene ambiguous. The V end lost 3 bases, the J end lost 1 base, and 3 bases lay between the germline ends. The CDR3 contains 11 residues. Germline CDR1 reads GTSNPN; CDR2 reads SVGIG (reference sequence). CDR3 in DNA: TGTGCCTGGAGCAGCCAAGAGACCCAGTACTTC. It yields the protein CAWSSQETQYF.

The V call is TRBV29-1, the J call TRBJ1-1; D is unresolved. Germline CDR1 SQVTM, CDR2 ANQGSEA. V lost 4 bases and J 5 bases, leaving 14 bases between the germline ends. CDR3 length: 13 residues. CDR3 residues: CSVGPGLGTEAFF. Here the CDR3 DNA reads TGCAGCGTTGGTCCCGGGCTGGGAACTGAAGCTTTCTTT.

The chain couples TRBV2 to TRBJ2-4; maybe TRBD1 (6 bases). With 9 bases removed from V and 2 bases from J, the gap between germline ends came to 14 bases. This CDR3 is 14 amino acids long. Germline lookup yields CDR1 SNHLY and CDR2 FYNNEI. The CDR3 loop is CASVERGTKNIQYF. Here the CDR3 DNA reads TGTGCCAGTGTTGAGAGGGGGACCAAAAACATTCAGTACTTC.

The CDR3 DNA reads TGTGCCAGCAGCCCTAGCGGGAGGAGGGTCGGGGAGCTGTTTTTT. It specifies CASSPSGRRVGELFF. The chain joins TRBV7-2 to TRBJ2-2, with 11 nucleotides matching TRBD2. From germline, CDR1 is SGHTA and CDR2 FQGNSA. The CDR3 covers 15 residues. After removal of 5 bases from V and 7 bases from J, the junction contained 6 bases not matched to a gene.

This clonotype turned up a few times. This sequence joins TRBV11-3 and TRBJ2-7; maybe TRBD1 (5 bases). V lost 0 bases and J lost 3, with 9 bases in between. The CDR3 is 14 amino acids. From germline, CDR1 is SGHNT and CDR2 YENEEA. CDR3 sequence reads: CASSLELDNYEQYF. DNA for the CDR3: TGTGCCAGCAGCTTAGAATTGGACAACTACGAGCAGTACTTC.

The CDR3 here is CASSTLWTGNGEQYF. CDR3 coding DNA: TGTGCCAGTAGTACCCTTTGGACAGGCAATGGGGAGCAGTACTTC. The chain has TRBV19 and TRBJ2-7, with 7 bases that match TRBD1. V lost 4 bases and J lost 7; bases outside the gene matches: 13. Germline-derived CDR1 and CDR2 are LNHDA and SQIVND (reference sequence). The CDR3 totals 15 residues. Variable domain in full (rest from reference TRBV19 and TRBJ2-7): DGGITQSPKYLFRKEGQNVTLSCEQNLNHDAMYWYRQDPGQGLRLIYYSQIVNDFQKGDIAEGYSVSREKKESFPLTVTSAQKNPTAFYLCASSTLWTGNGEQYFGPGTRLTVT.

CDR3 loop: CASSFRTGHGYTF. The CDR3 DNA reads TGTGCCAGCAGTTTCCGGACAGGGCATGGCTACACCTTC. The rearrangement links TRBV27 to TRBJ1-2, with 8 bases matching TRBD1. The CDR3 spans 13 residues. The trim removed 3 bases at V and 6 bases at J, leaving 3 bases unmatched. Germline assignment: CDR1 MNHEY and CDR2 SMNVEV (reference sequence).

The rearrangement uses TRBV19 and TRBJ1-5; 7 bases are shared with TRBD1. The CDR3 runs 14 residues. The junction had 4 bases not matched to a gene; V was cut back by 4 bases and J by 4 bases. CDR1 is LNHDA, CDR2 SQIVND, per germline (reference sequence). The CDR3 reads CASSKRQGNQPQHF. CDR3 bases: TGTGCCAGTAGTAAGAGACAGGGAAATCAGCCCCAGCATTTT.

The rearrangement uses TRBV10-3 and TRBJ1-2; D gene uncertain. V dropped 3 bases and J dropped 1 base, with 9 bases sitting between them. This CDR3 region has 14 residues. Germline loops: CDR1 ENHRY, CDR2 SYGVKD. This chain's CDR3 is CAISDVTLNYGYTF. The CDR3 region has the DNA TGTGCCATCAGTGATGTTACCCTTAACTATGGCTACACCTTC.

V usage is TRBV7-9 and J usage is TRBJ2-2; D remains ambiguous. The CDR3 has 14 residues. CDR1 is SEHNR, CDR2 FQNEAQ, per germline (reference sequence). V shed 7 bases and J shed 2 bases, with 11 bases lying between them. The CDR3 sequence is CASTTVSNTGELFF. CDR3 coding DNA: TGTGCCAGCACCACGGTGAGCAACACCGGGGAGCTGTTTTTT.

This sequence joins TRBV5-6 and TRBJ1-6; D is unclear. CDR3 length: 16 amino acids. V was pared by 0 bases and J by 8 bases, with 15 bases between. Germline V gene lookup returns CDR1 SGHDT and CDR2 YYEEEE. CDR3 bases: TGTGCCAGCAGCTTGGGGCCTGGGAGTATCGATTCACCCCTCCACTTT. Its protein is CASSLGPGSIDSPLHF. Variable domain in full (rest from reference TRBV5-6 and TRBJ1-6): DAGVTQSPTHLIKTRGQQVTLRCSPKSGHDTVSWYQQALGQGPQFIFQYYEEEERQRGNFPDRFSGHQFPNYSSELNVNALLLGDSALYLCASSLGPGSIDSPLHFGNGTRLTVT.

The V call is TRBV5-4, the J call TRBJ1-6, with D unresolved. In germline, CDR1 is SGHNT, CDR2 YYREEE (reference sequence). The ends were cut back, 6 bases at V and 10 bases at J, with 11 bases in the middle. This CDR3 spans 12 amino acids. The CDR3 DNA sequence: TGTGCCAGCAATATCAAAGGGTCACCCCTCCACTTT. As protein: CASNIKGSPLHF.

This rearrangement joins TRBV5-6 to TRBJ1-6; a weak D match, TRBD1 (6 bases). Trimming removed 4 bases from V and 0 bases from J, with 11 bases in between. From germline, CDR1 is SGHDT and CDR2 YYEEEE. The CDR3 length is 16 residues. Here the CDR3 reads CASSKGGSSYNSPLHF. DNA of the CDR3: TGTGCCAGCAGCAAGGGGGGCAGCTCCTATAATTCACCCCTCCACTTT.

The V and J genes are TRBV21-1 and TRBJ2-7; the tabulated D call, TRBD1, remains unverified against the DNA. TRBV21-1 counts as a pseudogene. The CDR3 consists of 14 residues. CDR3 sequence reads: CASRQTGGFDEQYF. The CDR3 bases are TGTGCCAGCAGGCAGACAGGGGGATTTGACGAACAGTACTTC.

This chain uses TRBV19 with TRBJ1-3; no clear D gene. Trimming left V 5 bases short and J 0 bases short, with 14 bases between. This CDR3 region has 16 residues. Germline CDR1 LNHDA, CDR2 SQIVND (reference sequence). The CDR3 region has the DNA TGTGCCAGTAGTCCAGGAGCGGCTTTCTCTGGAAACACCATATATTTT. Protein sequence: CASSPGAAFSGNTIYF.

This clonotype was picked up a small number of times. The chain recombines TRBV6-2 or TRBV6-3 with TRBJ2-1; 8 bases align to TRBD2. The DNA end is a closer match to TRBJ2-7, so the J assignment may be wrong. CDR3 length: 14 amino acids. Germline CDR1 is MNHEY and CDR2 is SVGEGT. The CDR3 bases are TGTGCCAGCAGTTACACGGGAGGGCCGGACGAGCAGTACTTC. Translating gives CASSYTGGPDEQYF.

This clonotype was seen more than once but under ten times. The chain employs TRBV19 and TRBJ2-7; 8 bases match TRBD2. Germline CDR1 and CDR2: LNHDA and SQIVND (reference sequence). The CDR3 is 15 amino acids. Trimming removed 5 bases from V and 6 bases from J; junction bases left unmatched: 12. The CDR3 region is CASSDGGLGLGEQYF. The CDR3 DNA reads TGTGCCAGTAGTGATGGGGGACTAGGCCTCGGCGAGCAGTACTTC.

This clonotype was seen more than once but under ten times. The V gene is TRBV12-3 or TRBV12-4, the J gene TRBJ1-1; D gene uncertain. The CDR3 loop spans 13 amino acids. V lost 1 base to trimming and J lost 2 bases, with 5 bases between them. Here the CDR3 reads CASSLGGNTEAFF. DNA for the CDR3: TGTGCCAGCAGTTTAGGAGGAAACACTGAAGCTTTCTTT.

The rearrangement links TRBV4-1 to TRBJ1-6; D remains unclear. Germline V CDR1 and CDR2: MGHRA, YSYEKL. This CDR3 region has 13 residues. Trimming stripped 2 bases from V and 9 bases from J, with 8 bases between. DNA for the CDR3: TGCGCCAGCAGCCAACCGGTGGGTTCACCCCTCCACTTT. Amino acids: CASSQPVGSPLHF.

On this clonotype: One end of the junction is discordant with germline, which a read error may explain. The gene calls are TRBV6-1 and TRBJ1-2; 7 bases fit TRBD1. The germline gives CDR1 MNHNS, CDR2 SASEGT. This CDR3 has 13 amino acids. The CDR3 loop reads CASSEDRAGGYTF. In nucleotides, the CDR3 is TGTGCCAGCAGCGAAGACAGGGCGGGGGGCTACACCTTC.

This chain connects TRBV15 to TRBJ1-5; D may be TRBD1 (5 bases). Germline assignment: CDR1 LNHNV and CDR2 YYDKDF (reference sequence). Between the trimmed V and J ends, which lost 8 bases and 0 bases, there was a span of 14 bases. The CDR3 runs 15 residues. The CDR3 sequence: CATGQGPYSNQPQHF. The CDR3 DNA reads as TGTGCCACCGGTCAGGGACCTTATAGCAATCAGCCCCAGCATTTT.

The rearrangement uses TRBV2 and TRBJ2-7; 7 bases match TRBD1. Germline CDR1 is SNHLY and CDR2 is FYNNEI. V lost 2 bases, J lost 2 bases, and 6 bases stayed unmatched. The CDR3 length is 15 residues. CDR3: CASSERTGQPYEQYF. CDR3 bases: TGTGCCAGCAGTGAACGGACAGGCCAACCCTACGAGCAGTACTTC.

The chain combines TRBV30 with TRBJ1-2; 9 nucleotides match TRBD1. CDR1 and CDR2 from the germline V gene are GTSNPN and SVGIG (reference sequence). Losses at the gene ends were 4 bases for V and 8 bases for J; bases not matched to a gene: 14. CDR3 length: 15 amino acids. CDR3 bases: TGTGCCTGGAATTCTGACGGGACAGGGAATCGCGGCTACACCTTC. Translating gives CAWNSDGTGNRGYTF.

This clonotype was counted only a few times. The chain is built from TRBV7-2 and TRBJ2-1; no definite D call. This CDR3 region has 14 residues. Germline assignment: CDR1 SGHTA and CDR2 FQGNSA. The V and J ends lost 3 bases and 3 bases respectively, with 9 bases between them. The DNA of the CDR3 is TGTGCCAGCAGCTTCCATGACCTCTACAATGAGCAGTTCTTC. This sequence encodes CASSFHDLYNEQFF.

This clonotype appeared a few times. This sequence joins TRBV20-1 and TRBJ2-3; unclear D gene. The CDR3 runs 15 residues. V lost 4 bases, J lost 5 bases, and 19 bases lay in between. Germline V gene data show CDR1 as DFQATT and CDR2 as SNEGSKA (reference sequence). The CDR3 is CSANVGAGGGDTQYF. CDR3 DNA sequence: TGCAGTGCTAACGTGGGCGCAGGTGGTGGAGATACGCAGTATTTT.

The chain has TRBV20-1 and TRBJ2-3, with D possibly TRBD1 on 6 matching bases. The CDR3 sequence is 14 residues long. The V gene lost 2 bases and the J gene lost 10 bases, with 19 bases spanning the gap. Germline lookup yields CDR1 DFQATT and CDR2 SNEGSKA (reference sequence). CDR3 amino acids: CSARPGRDIGSQYF. The CDR3, as DNA: TGCAGTGCTAGACCTGGCCGGGACATCGGTTCGCAGTATTTT.

The gene calls are TRBV20-1 and TRBJ1-2; perhaps TRBD1 as D (5 bases). The V end was cut by 0 bases, the J end by 6 bases, with 17 bases between. Germline CDR1 and CDR2: DFQATT and SNEGSKA (reference sequence). This CDR3 is 15 amino acids long. The CDR3 DNA sequence: TGCAGTGCTAGAGACGCAGGGAGGATGGCGAATGGCTACACCTTC. Its protein product is CSARDAGRMANGYTF.